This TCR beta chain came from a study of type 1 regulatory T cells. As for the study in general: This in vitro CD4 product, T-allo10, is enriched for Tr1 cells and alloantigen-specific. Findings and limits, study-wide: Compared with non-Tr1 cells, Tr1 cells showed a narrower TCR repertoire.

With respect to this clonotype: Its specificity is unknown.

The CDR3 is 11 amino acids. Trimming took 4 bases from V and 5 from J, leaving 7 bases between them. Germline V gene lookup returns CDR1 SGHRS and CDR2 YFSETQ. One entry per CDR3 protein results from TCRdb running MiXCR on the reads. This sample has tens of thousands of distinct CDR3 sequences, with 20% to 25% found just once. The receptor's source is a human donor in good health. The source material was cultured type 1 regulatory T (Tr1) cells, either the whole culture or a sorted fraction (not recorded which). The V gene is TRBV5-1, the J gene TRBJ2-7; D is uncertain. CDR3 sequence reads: CASSEANEQYF. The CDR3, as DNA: TGCGCCAGCAGCGAGGCCAACGAGCAGTACTTC. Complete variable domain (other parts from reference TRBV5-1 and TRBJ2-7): KAGVTQTPRYLIKTRGQQVTLSCSPISGHRSVSWYQQTPGQGLQFLFEYFSETQRNKGNFPGRFSGRQFSNSRSEMNVSTLELGDSALYLCASSEANEQYFGPGTRLTVT.